This TCR beta chain was observed in a study of identical twins (dated by TCRdb to between 2015 and 2016). For the study in its entirety: To test whether fetal clonotypes persist, this study deep-sequenced TCR alpha and beta repertoires from monozygotic twins, from unrelated adults of various ages, and from cord blood. To rule out contamination, replicate twin experiments were performed at different times with different library preparation protocols. What the study reported, not specific to this receptor: In monozygotic twins, recombination models systematically underestimated out-of-frame TCR alpha sharing, but the models matched the sharing seen between unrelated individuals. In beta out-of-frame sequences, excess twin sharing was weaker, because having fewer shared sequences lowered the signal-to-noise ratio. Compared with coincidental sharing between unrelated individuals, out-of-frame TCR alpha sequences shared between twins had an excess of sequences with low generation probability. Zero-insertion analyses could be partly confounded by invariant T cells such as MAIT and iNKT, though diverse VJ usage argued against such confounding for most clonotypes. Fewer insertions were carried by abundant cord blood beta clonotypes; a weaker similar trend was observed in young adult naive repertoires, while no such trend was observed in memory repertoires. Because the same donors could not be followed over many years, conclusions were based on cross-sectional statistical analysis.

Details on this clonotype: Its antigen is still unknown. No base-level quality is on record; no much larger clone is a single base apart.

Library preparation was by 5' RACE. The data were produced on an Illumina HiSeq 2000. Template switching introduced a universal primer binding site; the final cDNA contained a unique molecular identifier, enabling accurate counting of TCR cDNA molecules. First-strand cDNA for TCR alpha and beta chains was synthesized from specific primers in the conserved constant-segment region. To control for contamination, every cDNA library carried two barcodes: a SMART-Mk sample barcode plus Illumina barcodes. TruSeq adapter sequences along with Illumina sample barcodes were introduced in two successive PCR steps. Sequencing of the TCR alpha and beta cDNA libraries was done on the Illumina HiSeq platform using custom primers. The paper's processing steps were these. Raw reads were processed with MiGEC to extract unique molecular identifiers, and MiXCR was used to determine CDR3 positions. Recombination models were inferred per individual with the repgenHMM and IGoR tools using an EM algorithm. The analysis of shared clonotypes was done with the tcR package in R, with sharing normalized by the product of cloneset sizes. Out-of-frame nonproductive sequences were analyzed to study raw recombination free of thymic and clonal selection effects. The public sequencing data were trimmed at Q25 with fastp and processed into clonotypes with MiXCR by TCRdb, which kept only in-frame beta chains. Rows are unified per CDR3 protein, each entry keeping the most common DNA and genes. TCRdb's processing, not the authors' own work, is the source of the V and J calls. This sample is represented by roughly 1,500,000 distinct CDR3 sequences; less than 35% of them were singletons. The ten largest make up roughly 0.3% of the sample.

The CDR3 contains 15 residues, cysteine and phenylalanine counted. Of the read, only the CDR3 DNA is kept; its 45 bases are in frame from base 1. Only healthy Caucasian donors were included. This chain is built from TRBV21-1 and TRBJ2-3; the D call TRBD1 from the table was never checked on the DNA. TRBV21-1 is a pseudogene. Sample: cord blood. The TCR was taken from a newborn girl in good health. Here is the DNA: TGTGCCAGCAGCCCCCACAGGGTAAGCACAGATACGCAGTATTTT. Its coded protein is CASSPHRVSTDTQYF.